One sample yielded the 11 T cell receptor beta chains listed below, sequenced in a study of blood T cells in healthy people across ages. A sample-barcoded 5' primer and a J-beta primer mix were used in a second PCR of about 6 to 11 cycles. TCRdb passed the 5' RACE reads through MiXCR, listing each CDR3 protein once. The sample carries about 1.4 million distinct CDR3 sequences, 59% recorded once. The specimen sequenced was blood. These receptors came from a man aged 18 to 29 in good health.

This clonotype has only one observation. CDR3 sequence: CSAPGVSRAEQFF. CDR3 sequence (DNA): TGCAGTGCCCCGGGAGTTTCAAGGGCTGAGCAGTTCTTC. The chain links TRBV20-1 to TRBJ2-1; tentatively, D is TRBD2 (6 bases). This CDR3 has 13 amino acids. The V end lost 6 bases, the J end lost 9 bases, and 18 bases lay between the germline ends. CDR1 is DFQATT, CDR2 SNEGSKA, per germline (reference sequence).

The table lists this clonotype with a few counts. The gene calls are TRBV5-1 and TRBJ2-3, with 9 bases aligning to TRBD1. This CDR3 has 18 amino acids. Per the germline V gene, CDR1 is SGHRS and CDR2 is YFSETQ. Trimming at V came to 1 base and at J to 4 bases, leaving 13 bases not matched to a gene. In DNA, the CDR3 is TGCGCCAGCAGCTTGCGGGGTCCGGGACAGGGAACATCAGATACGCAGTATTTT. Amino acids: CASSLRGPGQGTSDTQYF.

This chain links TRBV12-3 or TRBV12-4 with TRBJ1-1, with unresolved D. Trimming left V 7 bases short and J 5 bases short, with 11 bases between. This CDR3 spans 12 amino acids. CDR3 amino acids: CASTPGSTEAFF. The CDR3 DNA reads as TGTGCCAGCACCCCCGGGTCGACTGAAGCTTTCTTT.

In DNA, the CDR3 is TGTGCCAGCAGGGACGGTAGACGACTAGCCTACGAGCAGTACTTC. It encodes CASRDGRRLAYEQYF. The genes are TRBV6-5 and TRBJ2-7; D might be TRBD2 (6 bases). CDR3 length equals 15 residues. Trimming removed 6 bases at V and 2 bases at J, with 17 bases between. Germline V CDR1 and CDR2: MNHEY, SVGAGI.

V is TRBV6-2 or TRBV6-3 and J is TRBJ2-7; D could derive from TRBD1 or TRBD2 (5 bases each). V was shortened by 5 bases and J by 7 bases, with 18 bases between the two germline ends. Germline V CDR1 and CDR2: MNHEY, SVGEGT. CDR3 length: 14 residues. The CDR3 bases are TGTGCCAGCAGTCCGGATCTCTCCGGGGCAGAGCAGTACTTC. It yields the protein CASSPDLSGAEQYF.

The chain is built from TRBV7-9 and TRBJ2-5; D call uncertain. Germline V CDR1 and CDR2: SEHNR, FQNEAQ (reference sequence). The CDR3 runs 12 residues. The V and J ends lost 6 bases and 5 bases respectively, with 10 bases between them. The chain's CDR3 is CASSSTRETQYF. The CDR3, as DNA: TGTGCCAGCAGTTCTACCCGGGAGACCCAGTACTTC.

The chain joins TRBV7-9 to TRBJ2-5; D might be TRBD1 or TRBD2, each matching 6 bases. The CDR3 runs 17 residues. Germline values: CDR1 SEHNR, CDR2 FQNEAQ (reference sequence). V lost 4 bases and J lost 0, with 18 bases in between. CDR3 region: CASSYYRVGRYQETQYF. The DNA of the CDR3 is TGTGCCAGCAGCTACTACAGGGTAGGGAGGTACCAAGAGACCCAGTACTTC.

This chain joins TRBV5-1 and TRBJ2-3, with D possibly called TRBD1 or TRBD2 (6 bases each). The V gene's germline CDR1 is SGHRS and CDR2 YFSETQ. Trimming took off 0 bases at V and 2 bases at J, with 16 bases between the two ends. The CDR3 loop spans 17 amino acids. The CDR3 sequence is CASSLGGGTTTTDTQYF. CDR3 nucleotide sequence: TGCGCCAGCAGCTTGGGCGGAGGGACAACCACCACAGATACGCAGTATTTT. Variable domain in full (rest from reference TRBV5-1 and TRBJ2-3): KAGVTQTPRYLIKTRGQQVTLSCSPISGHRSVSWYQQTPGQGLQFLFEYFSETQRNKGNFPGRFSGRQFSNSRSEMNVSTLELGDSALYLCASSLGGGTTTTDTQYFGPGTRLTVL.

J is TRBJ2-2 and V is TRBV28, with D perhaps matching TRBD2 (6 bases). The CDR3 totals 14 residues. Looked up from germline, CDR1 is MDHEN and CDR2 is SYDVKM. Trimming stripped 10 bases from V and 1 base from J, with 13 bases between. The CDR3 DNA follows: TGTGCCATAGTCCCTAGCGAGAACACCGGGGAGCTGTTTTTT. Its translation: CAIVPSENTGELFF.

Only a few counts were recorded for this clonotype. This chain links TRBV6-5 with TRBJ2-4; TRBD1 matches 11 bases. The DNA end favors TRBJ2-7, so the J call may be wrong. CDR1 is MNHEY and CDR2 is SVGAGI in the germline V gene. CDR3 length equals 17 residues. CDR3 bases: TGTGCCAGCAGTTACAGAGCGGGACAGGGGGAACTAAACGAGCAGTACTTC. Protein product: CASSYRAGQGELNEQYF.

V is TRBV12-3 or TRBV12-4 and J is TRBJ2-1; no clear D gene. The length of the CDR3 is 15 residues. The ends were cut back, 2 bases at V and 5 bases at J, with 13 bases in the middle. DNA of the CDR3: TGTGCCAGCAGTTTAATCGGTGAAACGAACAATGAGCAGTTCTTC. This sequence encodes CASSLIGETNNEQFF.